The 13 T cell receptor beta chains given below trace back to one sample, sequenced in a study of Ad26.COV2.S vaccination and SARS-CoV-2 variants. This sample's treatment: around 19 received Ad26.COV2.S at low or high dose, single or two shots; 5 received placebo; per-sample allocation not given. Collection of samples fell on day 63 after the first vaccine or placebo injection. Produced via immunoSEQ multiplex PCR; TCRdb's table is partial and in-frame only. The repertoire consists of 380,000 or so clones, with 83% occurring once and the leading ten covering about 7.4%. This specimen consisted of peripheral blood, obtained in a trial of Ad26.COV2.S vaccine versus placebo. The receptors here all came from a person aged 18 to 65 who received the Ad26.COV2.S COVID-19 vaccine or a placebo.

Remarks on this clone: This specimen includes other DNA sequences encoding the same CDR3. The J gene is TRBJ2-2, the V gene TRBV18; TRBD1 is a possible D gene (6 bases). The CDR3 spans 13 residues. In germline, CDR1 is KGHSH, CDR2 LQKENI. V lost 3 bases and J lost 5, with 7 bases in between. The CDR3 protein is CASSPRGTGELFF. CDR3 bases: TGTGCCAGCTCACCGAGGGGGACCGGGGAGCTGTTTTTT.

This sequence joins TRBV7-2 and TRBJ2-1; D not certain. The CDR3 has 15 residues. CDR1 is SGHTA, CDR2 FQGNSA, per germline. Between the trimmed V and J ends, which lost 1 base and 3 bases, there was a span of 10 bases. CDR3 loop: CASSLEELFYNEQFF. Written as DNA, the CDR3 is TGTGCCAGCAGCTTAGAGGAGTTATTCTACAATGAGCAGTTCTTC.

Details on this clone: Additional DNA sequences in this sample encode the identical CDR3. The rearrangement uses TRBV7-2 and TRBJ2-5; D is perhaps TRBD1 or TRBD2 (5 bases each). Germline V gene sequence: CDR1 SGHTA, CDR2 FQGNSA. The CDR3 has 14 residues. V shed 0 bases and J shed 5 bases, with 10 bases lying between them. This CDR3 reads CASSLAGRGETQYF. The CDR3 nucleotides are TGTGCCAGCAGCTTAGCGGGGCGCGGGGAGACCCAGTACTTC.

This chain links TRBV5-1 with TRBJ2-3, with unresolved D. In germline, CDR1 is SGHRS, CDR2 YFSETQ. Deletions cut 0 bases from V and 0 bases from J, with 5 bases between. There are 14 residues in the CDR3. CDR3 protein: CASSLATSTDTQYF. DNA for the CDR3: TGCGCCAGCAGCTTGGCGACTAGCACAGATACGCAGTATTTT.

A single count supports this clone. The chain combines TRBV6-5 with TRBJ1-1; no clear D. The CDR3 sequence is 14 residues long. V was clipped by 8 bases and J by 4 bases, with 17 bases between them. Germline V lookup: CDR1 MNHEY, CDR2 SVGAGI. The CDR3 DNA reads TGTGCCAGCGCTAGGACTAGGGAGGGCACTGAAGCTTTCTTT. Translating it yields CASARTREGTEAFF.

This clone was observed a few times. The sample contains more than one DNA sequence encoding this CDR3. The rearrangement uses TRBV11-2 and TRBJ1-1; TRBD1 matches 7 bases. The CDR3 totals 15 residues. Germline V gene sequence: CDR1 SGHAT, CDR2 FQNNGV. Trimming took 5 bases from V and 7 from J; bases not matched to a gene: 13. This CDR3 reads CASSRPYLRTGEAFF. The CDR3, as DNA: TGTGCCAGCAGCCGACCATATCTCCGGACAGGTGAAGCTTTCTTT.

V is TRBV5-1 and J is TRBJ2-1; 10 bases align to TRBD2. The CDR3 is 16 amino acids. Germline V CDR1 and CDR2: SGHRS, YFSETQ. V trimming: 4 bases; J trimming: 4 bases; junction bases outside the gene matches: 8. CDR3 in amino acids: CASSIPTSGDYNEQFF. In nucleotides, the CDR3 is TGCGCCAGCAGCATCCCCACTAGCGGGGATTACAATGAGCAGTTCTTC.

Concerning this clone itself: One end of the junction varies from germline; a read error may be responsible. The chain employs TRBV9 and TRBJ2-1; 8 bases are a match to TRBD2. The CDR3 covers 17 residues. Germline values: CDR1 SGDLS, CDR2 YYNGEE. CDR3 DNA sequence: TGTGCCAGCAGCGTAGTGGCGGGGGGCAACTCCTGCAATGAGCAGTTCTTC. Its protein product is CASSVVAGGNSCNEQFF.

This clone was picked up one time. The J gene is TRBJ1-3, the V gene TRBV7-3; maybe TRBD1 (6 bases). Germline V gene data show CDR1 as SGHTA and CDR2 as FQGTGA. The CDR3 is made up of 16 amino acids. V was cut by 0 bases and J by 3 bases, with 12 bases left in between. CDR3 nucleotides: TGTGCCAGCAGCTTAACTCCAGGGGTCGGTGGAAACACCATATATTTT. Translated, it gives CASSLTPGVGGNTIYF.

This chain uses TRBV5-1 with TRBJ1-1; no reliable D call. CDR1 and CDR2 (germline): SGHRS, YFSETQ. Trimming cost V 6 bases and J 4 bases, with 13 bases left between them. There are 13 residues in the CDR3. Here the CDR3 DNA reads TGCGCCAGCACTTCTTCATGGGGCACTGAAGCTTTCTTT. Protein: CASTSSWGTEAFF.

This chain links TRBV11-1 with TRBJ1-1, with D maybe TRBD1 (5 bases). This CDR3 has 16 residues. V gave up 4 bases and J gave up 1 base, with 16 bases separating them. Germline CDR1 SGHAT, CDR2 FQDESV (reference sequence). The CDR3 region has the DNA TGTGCCAGCAGCTCTCAAGACCCCAGGGCGAACACTGAAGCTTTCTTT. Its translation: CASSSQDPRANTEAFF.

This clone has a handful of counts. The chain is built from TRBV28 and TRBJ2-7; 7 positions agree with TRBD1. The CDR3 extends over 14 amino acids. Trimming took 7 bases from V and 3 from J; bases not matched to a gene: 9. CDR1 is MDHEN and CDR2 is SYDVKM in the germline V gene. In DNA form, the CDR3 reads TGTGCCAGCAAATTCCTCAGACAGGGCTACGAGCAGTACTTC. This sequence encodes CASKFLRQGYEQYF. Using reference TRBV28 and TRBJ2-7 for the parts outside the CDR3, the full variable domain is DVKVTQSSRYLVKRTGEKVFLECVQDMDHENMFWYRQDPGLGLRLIYFSYDVKMKEKGDIPEGYSVSREKKERFSLILESASTNQTSMYLCASKFLRQGYEQYFGPGTRLTVT.

The chain employs TRBV6-1 and TRBJ2-7; 7 nucleotides match TRBD2. The V gene end was trimmed by 1 base and the J gene end by 9 bases; junction bases not matched to a gene: 6. The length of the CDR3 is 13 residues. Per germline, CDR1 MNHNS and CDR2 SASEGT. The CDR3 DNA reads as TGTGCCAGCAGTGAAGGGGGGGGGTGGGGGCAGTACTTC. It codes for CASSEGGGWGQYF.